What follows are 27 T cell receptor beta chains derived from one specimen sequenced in a study of cytomegalovirus exposure and HLA in healthy donors. The data were produced by immunoSEQ multiplex PCR, yet TCRdb's version contains in-frame clones alone and is incomplete. The sample lists approximately 98,000 clones, around 85% seen once, with approximately 2.9% in the top ten. Specimen: PBMCs. The receptor set was obtained from a woman between 18 and 29 years old in good health and CMV-seronegative.

The chain has TRBV30 and TRBJ1-2, with 11 bases identical to TRBD1. Germline-derived CDR1 and CDR2 are GTSNPN and SVGIG (reference sequence). V was clipped by 0 bases and J by 5 bases; unmatched bases: 11. The CDR3 is 17 residues long. The CDR3 protein is CAWSVRTGGARVYGYTF. The CDR3, as DNA: TGTGCCTGGAGTGTAAGGACAGGGGGCGCAAGGGTTTATGGCTACACCTTC.

This clone was detected only once. The V gene is TRBV6-6, the J gene TRBJ2-5; TRBD2 might be the D (5 bases). Germline CDR1 and CDR2: MNHNY and SVGAGI (reference sequence). The V and J ends lost 6 bases and 5 bases respectively, with 19 bases between them. The CDR3 extends over 15 amino acids. CDR3 coding DNA: TGTGCCAGCAGGGCGCGGGTTCTAAATGGGGAGACCCAGTACTTC. Residues: CASRARVLNGETQYF.

The rearrangement links TRBV5-3 to TRBJ1-2; tentatively, D is TRBD1 (6 bases). TRBV5-3 is an open reading frame whose function is uncertain. V lost 1 base and J lost 5, with 6 bases in between. The CDR3 length is 12 residues. CDR3 in amino acids: CARSLTGYGYTF. The CDR3 DNA is TGTGCCAGAAGCTTGACAGGGTATGGCTACACCTTC.

The table lists this clone with a count of one. The gene calls are TRBV6-6 and TRBJ2-7; D unresolved. Per the germline V gene, CDR1 is MNHNY and CDR2 is SVGAGI (reference sequence). The length of the CDR3 is 15 residues. Trimming pared 0 bases from V and 3 bases from J, leaving 12 bases between. For the CDR3, the DNA is TGTGCCAGCAGTTACTCCTCCTACGCCAACTACGAGCAGTACTTC. The encoded protein is CASSYSSYANYEQYF.

The chain couples TRBV6-5 to TRBJ1-2; D remains unclear. The germline V gene encodes CDR1 MNHEY and CDR2 SVGAGI. The CDR3 covers 13 residues. V lost 7 bases and J lost 6, with 15 bases in between. CDR3 nucleotides: TGTGCCAGCACCAACCGCGTCGAAAATGGCTACACCTTC. It encodes CASTNRVENGYTF.

V and J are TRBV2 and TRBJ2-7; D not resolved. Germline CDR1 SNHLY, CDR2 FYNNEI. The CDR3 sequence is 13 residues long. V was clipped by 6 bases and J by 2 bases, with 11 bases between them. CDR3 loop: CASRQTVPYEQYF. In nucleotides, the CDR3 is TGTGCCAGCAGACAGACGGTGCCCTACGAGCAGTACTTC.

The chain uses TRBV5-1 and TRBJ1-1; tentative D call: TRBD1 (6 bases). Trimming shortened V by 0 bases and J by 5 bases, and 17 bases separated the two germline ends. The germline V gene encodes CDR1 SGHRS and CDR2 YFSETQ. The CDR3 covers 16 residues. The chain's CDR3 is CASSLAARGLGTEAFF. The CDR3 DNA reads TGCGCCAGCAGCTTGGCCGCCAGGGGATTAGGGACTGAAGCTTTCTTT.

V is TRBV7-2 and J is TRBJ1-2; D gene uncertain. Per the germline V gene, CDR1 is SGHTA and CDR2 is FQGNSA. The CDR3 loop spans 13 amino acids. Trimming cost V 5 bases and J 6 bases, with 13 bases left between them. CDR3 coding DNA: TGTGCCAGCAGCGGAAGGTCAGGAAATGGCTACACCTTC. It specifies CASSGRSGNGYTF.

The rearrangement uses TRBV13 and TRBJ1-1; 7 bases match TRBD1. V shed 5 bases and J 2 bases; nucleotides not matched to a gene: 5. Germline V gene sequence: CDR1 PRHDT, CDR2 FYEKMQ (reference sequence). CDR3 length equals 14 residues. For the CDR3, the DNA is TGTGCCAGCAGCACACGACAGGGAAACACTGAAGCTTTCTTT. Translated, it gives CASSTRQGNTEAFF.

The chain employs TRBV10-3 and TRBJ1-1; 10 nucleotides align to TRBD1. The CDR3 is 14 amino acids. Trimming took 6 bases from V and 1 from J; bases not matched to a gene: 2. CDR1 is ENHRY, CDR2 SYGVKD, per germline. The CDR3 DNA is TGTGCCATCAGCAGACAGGGGGCGAACACTGAAGCTTTCTTT. Its translation is CAISRQGANTEAFF.

This clone was detected once. The chain combines TRBV9 with TRBJ1-4, with TRBD1 matching 8 bases. The CDR3 has 14 residues. J lost 8 bases, V lost 1 base, and 4 bases had no gene match. The germline V gene has CDR1 SGDLS and CDR2 YYNGEE. This CDR3 is CASSVQGAGEKLFF. Here the CDR3 DNA reads TGTGCCAGCAGCGTACAGGGGGCGGGAGAAAAACTGTTTTTT.

V gene TRBV6-1 combines with J gene TRBJ1-5; TRBD1 is a possible D gene (5 bases). V dropped 2 bases and J dropped 3 bases, with 23 bases sitting between them. This CDR3 has 19 amino acids. Germline CDR1 reads MNHNS; CDR2 reads SASEGT. CDR3 coding DNA: TGTGCCAGCAGTGAACTGGGGCCCTGGGGGAGGGGAATCAATCAGCCCCAGCATTTT. Amino acids: CASSELGPWGRGINQPQHF.

Note on this clone: This sample also contains other DNA sequences that code for the same CDR3. The CDR3, as DNA: TGTGCCAGCAGCCTCACTAGCGGGGGGACAGATACGCAGTATTTT. This sequence encodes CASSLTSGGTDTQYF. The rearrangement joins TRBV6-4 to TRBJ2-3; the match to TRBD2 covers 12 bases. CDR1 MRHNA and CDR2 SNTAGT come from the germline V gene. The V and J ends lost 6 bases and 3 bases, in that order; junction bases with no gene match: 4. This CDR3 is built from 15 residues.

The chain couples TRBV11-2 to TRBJ1-2; D uncertain. V was cut by 6 bases and J by 6 bases, with 11 bases left in between. The CDR3 has 12 residues. Looked up from germline, CDR1 is SGHAT and CDR2 is FQNNGV. The CDR3, as DNA: TGTGCCAGCAGTTTACTCTTCCATGGCTACACCTTC. Encoded protein: CASSLLFHGYTF.

The rearrangement joins TRBV9 to TRBJ1-1, with a weak D call TRBD1 (6 bases). This CDR3 contains 15 residues. V lost 2 bases and J lost 4, with 15 bases in between. The germline gives CDR1 SGDLS, CDR2 YYNGEE. As DNA, the CDR3 is TGTGCCAGCAGCGTCACGACAGGCCCCGGCACTGAAGCTTTCTTT. It translates to CASSVTTGPGTEAFF.

V gene TRBV6-6 combines with J gene TRBJ1-1, with a possible D match to TRBD1 (6 bases). With 6 bases removed from V and 0 bases from J, the gap between germline ends came to 11 bases. The CDR3 extends over 14 amino acids. Germline CDR1 MNHNY, CDR2 SVGAGI (reference sequence). In DNA form, the CDR3 reads TGTGCCAGCAGCGTCGACAGGATGAACACTGAAGCTTTCTTT. Translation: CASSVDRMNTEAFF.

The J gene is TRBJ1-2, the V gene TRBV7-2, with D tentatively TRBD1 (5 bases). V lost 4 bases, J lost 3 bases, and 15 bases lay in between. Per the germline V gene, CDR1 is SGHTA and CDR2 is FQGNSA. The CDR3 totals 15 residues. The CDR3 nucleotides read TGTGCCAGCAGCTACCTGGGATGGGGCGACTATGGCTACACCTTC. Translating gives CASSYLGWGDYGYTF. Drawing the rest from reference TRBV7-2 and TRBJ1-2, the complete variable domain is GAGVSQSPSNKVTEKGKDVELRCDPISGHTALYWYRQSLGQGLEFLIYFQGNSAPDKSGLPSDRFSAERTGGSVSTLTIQRTQQEDSAVYLCASSYLGWGDYGYTFGSGTRLTVV.

The J gene is TRBJ1-2, the V gene TRBV6-5; no reliable D call. Germline CDR1 and CDR2: MNHEY and SVGAGI. The CDR3 runs to 15 residues. With 8 bases removed from V and 1 base from J, the gap between germline ends came to 17 bases. The CDR3 here is CASGLGVALNYGYTF. The CDR3 region has the DNA TGTGCCAGCGGACTTGGTGTGGCCCTTAACTATGGCTACACCTTC.

The chain recombines TRBV5-1 with TRBJ2-5; 10 bases map to TRBD1. V was pared by 0 bases and J by 3 bases, with 5 bases of the junction left unmatched. CDR1 is SGHRS, CDR2 YFSETQ, per germline. The CDR3 loop spans 16 amino acids. The CDR3 DNA sequence: TGCGCCAGCAGCTTGGGTCCCGGGACAGGGGAAGAGACCCAGTACTTC. It specifies CASSLGPGTGEETQYF.

The chain uses TRBV30 and TRBJ2-3, with D maybe TRBD1 (6 bases). This CDR3 is 13 amino acids long. Germline CDR1 GTSNPN, CDR2 SVGIG (reference sequence). V gave up 0 bases and J gave up 7 bases, with 11 bases separating them. The CDR3 coding sequence is TGTGCCTGGAGTGTGAGGGACAAAAATACGCAGTATTTT. Its translation is CAWSVRDKNTQYF.

The chain links TRBV6-1 to TRBJ1-1; D unclear. The germline CDR1 and CDR2 sequences are MNHNS and SASEGT. V lost 1 base and J 4 bases, leaving 16 bases between the germline ends. This CDR3 is 16 amino acids long. In DNA form, the CDR3 reads TGTGCCAGCAGTGAAGTAAGGCTCCTAGGAGGCACTGAAGCTTTCTTT. Its protein is CASSEVRLLGGTEAFF.

The genes are TRBV9 and TRBJ2-3; the match to TRBD1 covers 9 bases. This CDR3 is 16 amino acids long. From germline, CDR1 is SGDLS and CDR2 YYNGEE. Germline trimming cut 0 bases from V and 2 bases from J; bases unmatched to any gene: 4. Here the CDR3 DNA reads TGTGCCAGCAGCGTAGGGGACAGGGCCCACACAGATACGCAGTATTTT. Translation: CASSVGDRAHTDTQYF.

The chain links TRBV7-8 to TRBJ1-3; D not resolved. The CDR3 loop spans 17 amino acids. Per the germline V gene, CDR1 is SGHVS and CDR2 is FQNEAQ. V was pared by 1 base and J by 4 bases, with 17 bases between. This chain's CDR3 is CASSLGRWRTLGNTIYF. In DNA, the CDR3 is TGTGCCAGCAGCTTAGGGCGATGGAGAACGTTGGGAAACACCATATATTTT.

The chain recombines TRBV6-5 with TRBJ2-7; tentatively, D is TRBD2 (5 bases). Trimming cost V 5 bases and J 3 bases, with 17 bases left between them. CDR1 and CDR2 (germline): MNHEY, SVGAGI. CDR3 length equals 15 residues. The CDR3: CASSPYSGMHYEQYF. CDR3 nucleotides: TGTGCCAGCAGTCCCTACTCCGGGATGCACTACGAGCAGTACTTC.

The chain uses TRBV7-9 and TRBJ2-1; TRBD2 is a possible D gene (5 bases). CDR3 length: 18 residues. Per the germline V gene, CDR1 is SEHNR and CDR2 is FQNEAQ (reference sequence). The V end was cut by 4 bases, the J end by 0 bases, with 19 bases between. DNA of the CDR3: TGTGCCAGCAGCTCCGAGCTGGGCGGGTTAGGCTCCTACAATGAGCAGTTCTTC. Its translation is CASSSELGGLGSYNEQFF.

This chain uses TRBV7-8 with TRBJ2-4, with D perhaps matching TRBD2 (6 bases). V lost 1 base and J 3 bases, leaving 19 bases between the germline ends. Germline V gene data show CDR1 as SGHVS and CDR2 as FQNEAQ. The CDR3 totals 18 residues. The CDR3 loop reads CASSLGSGATSLKNIQYF. As DNA, the CDR3 is TGTGCCAGCAGCTTAGGCTCGGGAGCAACAAGTCTCAAAAACATTCAGTACTTC.

This chain joins TRBV28 and TRBJ2-1, with a possible D match to TRBD1 (7 bases). The V gene lost 2 bases and the J gene lost 5 bases, with 19 bases spanning the gap. CDR1 is MDHEN and CDR2 is SYDVKM in the germline V gene. CDR3 length: 17 amino acids. The CDR3 reads CASSLPPDRDLDNEQFF. The CDR3 nucleotides are TGTGCCAGCAGTTTACCCCCTGACAGGGACTTAGACAATGAGCAGTTCTTC.